These 8 T cell receptor beta chains share one sample of origin, sequenced in a study of control samples from healthy donors and cancer patients. Only in-frame clones appear in the TCRdb table, and some are missing; sequencing was by immunoSEQ multiplex PCR. The sample includes about 98,000 clones, approximately 81% of them seen just once. Sequencing was performed on blood. The receptors stem from a woman aged 25-40 years in good health.

V and J are TRBV4-1 and TRBJ1-4; D not certain. V was cut by 4 bases and J by 6 bases, with 15 bases left in between. The CDR3 contains 15 residues. Germline V gives CDR1 MGHRA, CDR2 YSYEKL. The CDR3 spells CASSRTGSLDEKLFF. In DNA, the CDR3 is TGCGCCAGCAGCCGCACCGGGAGCCTCGATGAAAAACTGTTTTTT.

The V and J genes are TRBV10-3 and TRBJ2-3, with D unresolved. There are 14 residues in the CDR3. Germline V CDR1 and CDR2: ENHRY, SYGVKD. V lost 3 bases and J lost 2, with 9 bases in between. The CDR3 region has the DNA TGTGCCATCAGTGATAGGCAGTACACAGATACGCAGTATTTT. This codes for CAISDRQYTDTQYF.

This chain uses TRBV2 with TRBJ1-3; D not resolved. The CDR3 consists of 14 residues. Per the germline V gene, CDR1 is SNHLY and CDR2 is FYNNEI. Trimming cost V 7 bases and J 0 bases, with 10 bases left between them. The CDR3 loop is CASTQTSSGNTIYF. CDR3 nucleotides: TGTGCCAGCACCCAAACCAGCTCTGGAAACACCATATATTTT.

In its sample, this clone was seen once. The CDR3 protein is CASSEGGGAKGGGTQYF. For the CDR3, the DNA is TGTGCCAGCAGCGAGGGCGGGGGCGCGAAAGGAGGGGGTACGCAGTATTTT. The chain joins TRBV7-2 to TRBJ2-3; tentative D call: TRBD2 (7 bases). The V end lost 5 bases, the J end lost 8 bases, and 26 bases lay between the germline ends. The CDR3 sequence is 17 residues long. Germline V gives CDR1 SGHTA, CDR2 FQGNSA.

The rearrangement joins TRBV21-1 to TRBJ2-7. TRBV21-1 is reported as a pseudogene. The CDR3 covers 13 residues. CDR3 nucleotide sequence: TGTGCCAGCAGCAGCCTTAATAGGTACGAGCAGTACTTC. Translated: CASSSLNRYEQYF.

This clone has just a few counts. The chain links TRBV6-1 to TRBJ1-4, with a weak D call TRBD1 (5 bases). The CDR3 is 15 amino acids. Trimming shortened V by 2 bases and J by 5 bases, and 12 bases separated the two germline ends. In germline, CDR1 is MNHNS, CDR2 SASEGT. CDR3 protein: CASSEFGGPNEKLFF. CDR3 DNA: TGTGCCAGCAGTGAATTTGGGGGTCCCAATGAAAAACTGTTTTTT.

The rearrangement uses TRBV20-1 and TRBJ2-3; D not certain. The V end was cut by 3 bases, the J end by 0 bases, with 7 bases between. CDR3 length: 13 residues. Germline V gene data show CDR1 as DFQATT and CDR2 as SNEGSKA (reference sequence). This CDR3 is CSASLTSTDTQYF. In DNA form, the CDR3 reads TGCAGTGCTAGTTTGACTAGCACAGATACGCAGTATTTT.

This clone appeared a single time. This chain connects TRBV7-2 to TRBJ2-3; tentatively, D is TRBD2 (7 bases). The length of the CDR3 is 16 residues. V was shortened by 5 bases and J by 5 bases, with 20 bases between the two germline ends. Germline V gene data show CDR1 as SGHTA and CDR2 as FQGNSA. The CDR3 loop reads CASSLTRGGPGDTQYF. CDR3 in DNA: TGTGCCAGCAGCCTAACAAGGGGGGGGCCGGGAGATACGCAGTATTTT. The full variable domain, completed using reference TRBV7-2 and TRBJ2-3, is GAGVSQSPSNKVTEKGKDVELRCDPISGHTALYWYRQSLGQGLEFLIYFQGNSAPDKSGLPSDRFSAERTGGSVSTLTIQRTQQEDSAVYLCASSLTRGGPGDTQYFGPGTRLTVL.